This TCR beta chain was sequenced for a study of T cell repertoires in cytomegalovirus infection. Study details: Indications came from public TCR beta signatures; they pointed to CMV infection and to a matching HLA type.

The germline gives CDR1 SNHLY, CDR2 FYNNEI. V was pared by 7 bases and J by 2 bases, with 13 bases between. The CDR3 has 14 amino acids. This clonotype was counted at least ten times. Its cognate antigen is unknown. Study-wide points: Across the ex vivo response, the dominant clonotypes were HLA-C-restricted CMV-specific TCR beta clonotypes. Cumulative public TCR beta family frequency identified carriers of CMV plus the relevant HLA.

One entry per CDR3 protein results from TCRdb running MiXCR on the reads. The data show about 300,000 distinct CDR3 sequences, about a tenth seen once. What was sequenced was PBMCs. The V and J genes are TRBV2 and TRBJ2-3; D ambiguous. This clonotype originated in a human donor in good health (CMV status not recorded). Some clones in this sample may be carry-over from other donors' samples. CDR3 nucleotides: TGTGCCAGCAAACGGGTCAGGACCACAGATACGCAGTATTTT. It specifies CASKRVRTTDTQYF.